A single sample gave rise to the 13 T cell receptor beta chains below, sequenced in a study of blood T cell repertoires in COVID-19 (TCRdb year 2020). The method was the immunoSEQ multiplex PCR assay. TCRdb obtained this table from immuneACCESS and retained in-frame rearrangements with V and J assigned. These tables miss some clones; where compared with another copy, unresolved V genes account for less than half of the shortfall, and the remainder is unexplained. Within this sample are around 190,000 clones, with around 86% of them counted one time only. Of the sample, around 8.6% falls within the top ten clones. The sample was peripheral blood. These receptors all come from a man aged 50 to 59 with active or convalescent COVID-19.

This rearrangement joins TRBV15 to TRBJ1-5; 7 bases map to TRBD1. CDR3 length: 15 residues. Per the germline V gene, CDR1 is LNHNV and CDR2 is YYDKDF (reference sequence). With V trimmed by 1 base and J by 6 bases, 6 bases remained unmatched. Here the CDR3 DNA reads TGTGCCACCAGCAGAGTCAGGGGGATGGGTCAGCCCCAGCATTTT. This gives the protein CATSRVRGMGQPQHF.

The genes are TRBV7-9 and TRBJ1-2; 7 bases fit TRBD1. CDR1 SEHNR and CDR2 FQNEAQ come from the germline V gene (reference sequence). The CDR3 is made up of 14 amino acids. Trimming at V came to 5 bases and at J to 8 bases, leaving 11 bases not matched to a gene. The CDR3 sequence: CASSPRRQGHGYTF. The CDR3, as DNA: TGTGCCAGCAGCCCTAGACGACAGGGACACGGCTACACCTTC. The entire variable domain, with the rest obtained from reference TRBV7-9 and TRBJ1-2, is as follows: DTGVSQNPRHKITKRGQNVTFRCDPISEHNRLYWYRQTLGQGPEFLTYFQNEAQLEKSRLLSDRFSAERPKGSFSTLEIQRTEQGDSAMYLCASSPRRQGHGYTFGSGTRLTVV.

Turning to this clone: Other DNA sequences within the sample encode an identical CDR3. CDR3 amino acids: CASSIDRGTGELFF. In DNA, the CDR3 is TGTGCCAGTAGTATAGATCGGGGCACCGGGGAGCTGTTTTTT. The chain links TRBV19 to TRBJ2-2; D possibly corresponds to TRBD2 (5 bases). Trimming removed 0 bases at V and 4 bases at J, with 6 bases between. Germline loops: CDR1 LNHDA, CDR2 SQIVND (reference sequence). CDR3 length: 14 amino acids.

This sequence joins TRBV6-5 and TRBJ2-4; D is perhaps TRBD1 (6 bases). Germline lookup yields CDR1 MNHEY and CDR2 SVGAGI. CDR3 length: 15 amino acids. Trimming took off 7 bases at V and 1 base at J, with 14 bases between the two ends. The CDR3 sequence is CASKGVTGAKNIQYF. The DNA for the CDR3 is TGTGCCAGCAAGGGAGTAACAGGGGCCAAAAACATTCAGTACTTC.

This clone appeared once. The chain uses TRBV4-1 and TRBJ1-2; D is perhaps TRBD1 (5 bases). Germline lookup yields CDR1 MGHRA and CDR2 YSYEKL. The V and J ends lost 4 bases and 6 bases respectively, with 12 bases between them. This CDR3 contains 13 residues. The CDR3 sequence: CASSLEGMDGYTF. The CDR3 DNA reads TGCGCCAGCAGCCTGGAGGGGATGGATGGCTACACCTTC.

This sequence joins TRBV2 and TRBJ2-5, with 10 bases matching TRBD2. Germline trimming cut 4 bases from V and 5 bases from J; bases unmatched to any gene: 10. The germline V gene encodes CDR1 SNHLY and CDR2 FYNNEI. This CDR3 comprises 16 residues. The CDR3 DNA sequence: TGTGCCAGCAGTGGCCGAGCGGGAGGGCCAGATGAGACCCAGTACTTC. This gives the protein CASSGRAGGPDETQYF.

The chain employs TRBV4-3 and TRBJ1-3; D uncertain. The CDR3 has 16 amino acids. Trimming took off 3 bases at V and 0 bases at J, with 12 bases between the two ends. The V gene's germline CDR1 is LGHNA and CDR2 YSLEER. The CDR3 DNA reads TGCGCCAGCAGCCAGTATAGAAGCGGCTCTGGAAACACCATATATTTT. Protein product: CASSQYRSGSGNTIYF.

The chain links TRBV3-1 (or the pseudogene TRBV3-2) to TRBJ1-1; D might be TRBD1 (5 bases). The CDR3 covers 14 residues. V dropped 5 bases and J dropped 0 bases, with 10 bases sitting between them. Germline loops: CDR1 LGHDT, CDR2 YNNKEL (reference sequence). For the CDR3, the DNA is TGTGCCAGCAGCGCAGCAGGGTTGAACACTGAAGCTTTCTTT. It specifies CASSAAGLNTEAFF.

This sequence joins TRBV11-3 and TRBJ1-2; TRBD1 might be the D (5 bases). Germline-derived CDR1 and CDR2 are SGHNT and YENEEA. The CDR3 runs 16 residues. Trimming left V 0 bases short and J 5 bases short, with 16 bases between. The CDR3 is CASSLEPAGGEYGYTF. CDR3 nucleotide sequence: TGTGCCAGCAGCTTAGAGCCCGCGGGGGGAGAGTATGGCTACACCTTC.

The rearrangement joins TRBV28 to TRBJ2-3; no clear D gene. Germline V CDR1 and CDR2: MDHEN, SYDVKM. The CDR3 loop spans 15 amino acids. Trimming shortened V by 4 bases and J by 4 bases, and 15 bases separated the two germline ends. The CDR3 bases are TGTGCCAGCAGTTCGACACACGGATCACCAGATACGCAGTATTTT. Translating it yields CASSSTHGSPDTQYF.

J is TRBJ1-6 and V is TRBV28, with D possibly TRBD1 on 6 matching bases. Per the germline V gene, CDR1 is MDHEN and CDR2 is SYDVKM. V shed 10 bases and J shed 7 bases, with 20 bases lying between them. The CDR3 runs to 15 residues. The CDR3 protein is CATCWDIGSNSPLHF. The CDR3, as DNA: TGTGCCACCTGTTGGGACATAGGGTCCAATTCACCCCTCCACTTT. The variable domain in full, with the rest retrieved from reference TRBV28 and TRBJ1-6, is DVKVTQSSRYLVKRTGEKVFLECVQDMDHENMFWYRQDPGLGLRLIYFSYDVKMKEKGDIPEGYSVSREKKERFSLILESASTNQTSMYLCATCWDIGSNSPLHFGNGTRLTVT.

V gene TRBV7-9 combines with J gene TRBJ2-1; D is unclear. The V end was cut by 4 bases, the J end by 3 bases, with 10 bases between. CDR3 length equals 14 residues. The V gene's germline CDR1 is SEHNR and CDR2 FQNEAQ (reference sequence). The CDR3 DNA reads TGTGCCAGCAGCTCCTCGGTCGGCTACAATGAGCAGTTCTTC. As protein: CASSSSVGYNEQFF.

DNA for the CDR3: TGTGCCAGCAGTGACCGGGACAGTTATAATTCACCCCTCCACTTT. Its protein product is CASSDRDSYNSPLHF. The V gene is TRBV2, the J gene TRBJ1-6; 7 nucleotides align to TRBD1. This CDR3 comprises 15 residues. The trim removed 3 bases at V and 4 bases at J, leaving 3 bases unmatched. Germline V CDR1 and CDR2: SNHLY, FYNNEI.